The rows below give T cell receptor beta chains drawn from one sample of a study of blood T cell repertoires in COVID-19. Profiled with immunoSEQ multiplex PCR; TCRdb holds only in-frame clones, not every one. This sample carries about 59,000 clones, less than 80% of them seen once, and the ten largest clones take about 3.5%. The sequenced sample consisted of peripheral blood. The receptor source for this set is a man aged 55 to 70 with acute or convalescent COVID-19. Each CDR3 is given with its conserved first and last residue. The D gene is left open where the match is weak. Clone size is not always given. Where it is, it says once, few, many or a class for expanded clones.

J gene: TRBJ2-5; clone size: once; V gene: TRBV14; D gene: NA; CDR3 DNA: TGTGCCAGCAGCCAATTAACTCCGGAGACCCAGTACTTC; CDR3 protein: CASSQLTPETQYF
J gene: TRBJ2-5; clone size: NA; V gene: TRBV2; D gene: NA; CDR3 DNA: TGTGCCAGCAGTGACAGAGAGACCCAGTACTTC; CDR3 protein: CASSDRETQYF
J gene: TRBJ1-1; clone size: NA; V gene: TRBV7-2; D gene: NA; CDR3 DNA: TGTGCCAGCAGCTTAGTAGGTACGCGCGCGGACACTGAAGCTTTCTTT; CDR3 protein: CASSLVGTRADTEAFF
J gene: TRBJ2-7; clone size: once; V gene: TRBV5-1; D gene: TRBD1; CDR3 DNA: TGCGCCAGCGGGACAGGGGGTTCTGGGGTTTACGAGCAGTACTTC; CDR3 protein: CASGTGGSGVYEQYF
J gene: TRBJ1-2; clone size: NA; V gene: TRBV14; D gene: TRBD1; CDR3 DNA: TGTGCCAGCAGCCGTTCCCGGGACAGCTATGGCTACACCTTC; CDR3 protein: CASSRSRDSYGYTF
J gene: TRBJ1-2; clone size: NA; V gene: TRBV5-4; D gene: TRBD1; CDR3 DNA: TGTGCCAGCAGCAGAGACAGGGGACAGCAGGGCTACACCTTC; CDR3 protein: CASSRDRGQQGYTF
J gene: TRBJ2-7; clone size: NA; V gene: TRBV28; D gene: NA; CDR3 DNA: TGTGCCAGCAGTCCCCTTGGACTGACAGGCAACTCCTACGAGCAGTACTTC; CDR3 protein: CASSPLGLTGNSYEQYF
J gene: TRBJ2-7; clone size: NA; V gene: TRBV30; D gene: TRBD2; CDR3 DNA: TGTGCCTGGAGTCCAACTCCCGGGGAGGGGTACTACGAGCAGTACTTC; CDR3 protein: CAWSPTPGEGYYEQYF
J gene: TRBJ2-1; clone size: NA; V gene: TRBV2; D gene: NA; CDR3 DNA: TGTGCCAGCAGTGATTCACAATTCAATGAGCAGTTCTTC; CDR3 protein: CASSDSQFNEQFF
J gene: TRBJ2-7; clone size: NA; V gene: TRBV5-4; D gene: TRBD1; CDR3 DNA: TGTGCCAGCAGCTTGGGCAGGGGGAGAATGGGCGAGCAGTACTTC; CDR3 protein: CASSLGRGRMGEQYF
J gene: TRBJ1-6; clone size: NA; V gene: TRBV6-6; D gene: NA; CDR3 DNA: TGTGCCAGCAGTTCCAGGGTATATAATTCACCCCTCCACTTT; CDR3 protein: CASSSRVYNSPLHF
J gene: TRBJ1-2; clone size: NA; V gene: TRBV25-1; D gene: NA; CDR3 DNA: TGTGCCAGCAGTGAATGGGAGGATGGCTACACCTTC; CDR3 protein: CASSEWEDGYTF
J gene: TRBJ1-4; clone size: NA; V gene: TRBV4-1; D gene: NA; CDR3 DNA: TGCGCCAGCAGCCAAGATCACAGGCAGGGTCGGAAACTGTTTTTT; CDR3 protein: CASSQDHRQGRKLFF
J gene: TRBJ2-2; clone size: NA; V gene: TRBV18; D gene: NA; CDR3 DNA: TGTGCCAGCTCACCACCGAATGGAGTAGTGGGCACCGGGGAGCTGTTTTTT; CDR3 protein: CASSPPNGVVGTGELFF
J gene: TRBJ2-5; clone size: NA; V gene: TRBV6-1; D gene: NA; CDR3 DNA: TGTGCCAGCAGTGCGGGGACACTATACCTACAAGAGACCCAGTACTTC; CDR3 protein: CASSAGTLYLQETQYF
J gene: TRBJ1-6; clone size: NA; V gene: TRBV3-1/TRBV3-2; D gene: TRBD1; CDR3 DNA: TGTGCCAGCAGCCAAGAACCGGGACAGGGGGCTTCACCCCTCCACTTT; CDR3 protein: CASSQEPGQGASPLHF
J gene: TRBJ2-7; clone size: once; V gene: TRBV7-8; D gene: NA; CDR3 DNA: TGTGCCAGCAGCTTAGCGTGGGGCGGGATTTCCCTCGAGCAGTACTTC; CDR3 protein: CASSLAWGGISLEQYF
J gene: TRBJ1-4; clone size: NA; V gene: TRBV7-6; D gene: TRBD1; CDR3 DNA: TGTGCCAGCAGCTTAGGGACAGGGGGCGGACGGTTCGGAAAACTGTTTTTT; CDR3 protein: CASSLGTGGGRFGKLFF
J gene: TRBJ2-2; clone size: NA; V gene: TRBV7-9; D gene: TRBD2; CDR3 DNA: TGTGCCAGCACCCCTAGCTCTGGGACTAGTTTAACCGGGGAGCTGTTTTTT; CDR3 protein: CASTPSSGTSLTGELFF
J gene: TRBJ1-1; clone size: few; V gene: TRBV7-2; D gene: NA; CDR3 DNA: TGTGCCAGCAGCCGCGGGACCTTCAACACTGAAGCTTTCTTT; CDR3 protein: CASSRGTFNTEAFF
J gene: TRBJ2-1; clone size: NA; V gene: TRBV15; D gene: TRBD2; CDR3 DNA: TGTGCCGCGGGACTAGCGGGAGGCGGGGAGCAGTTCTTC; CDR3 protein: CAAGLAGGGEQFF